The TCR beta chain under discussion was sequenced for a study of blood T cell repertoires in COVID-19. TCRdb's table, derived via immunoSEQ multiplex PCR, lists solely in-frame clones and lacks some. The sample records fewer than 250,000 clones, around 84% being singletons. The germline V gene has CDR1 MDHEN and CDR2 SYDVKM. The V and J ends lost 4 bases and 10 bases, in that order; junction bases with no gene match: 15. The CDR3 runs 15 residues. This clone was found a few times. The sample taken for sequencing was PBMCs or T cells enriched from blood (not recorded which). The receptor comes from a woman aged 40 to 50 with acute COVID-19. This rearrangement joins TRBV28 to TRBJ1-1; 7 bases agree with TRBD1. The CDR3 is CASSSAGTGAAVAFF. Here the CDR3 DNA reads TGTGCCAGCAGTTCTGCAGGCACAGGGGCTGCAGTAGCTTTCTTT. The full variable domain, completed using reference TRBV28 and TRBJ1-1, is DVKVTQSSRYLVKRTGEKVFLECVQDMDHENMFWYRQDPGLGLRLIYFSYDVKMKEKGDIPEGYSVSREKKERFSLILESASTNQTSMYLCASSSAGTGAAVAFFGQGTRLTVV.